The 15 T cell receptor beta chains listed next were all sequenced from one sample in a study of post-analysis software for immune sequencing data. Notes on the study in general: About 5 TRBV segments (TRBV5-6, TRBV5-1 and TRBV20-1 among them) occurred more frequently in patients than in controls.

Incorporated into the TCR beta cDNA libraries were unique molecular identifiers, which served to reduce PCR and sequencing biases. TCRdb used MiXCR to reprocess the PCR reads, holding one entry per CDR3 protein. The sample contains around 500,000 distinct CDR3 sequences, around a third of which appear only once. These receptors' antigens are unknown. Sequenced sample: blood. All receptors come from a girl aged 2 to 17 with multiple sclerosis.

The chain carries TRBV5-1 and TRBJ2-1; unclear D gene. The CDR3 totals 19 residues. The ends were cut back, 4 bases at V and 0 bases at J, with 23 bases in the middle. Germline CDR1 SGHRS, CDR2 YFSETQ. The CDR3 nucleotides are TGCGCCAGCAGCCATACCCCATTAGGCGCCGGTACCTCCTACAATGAGCAGTTCTTC. It yields the protein CASSHTPLGAGTSYNEQFF.

The chain carries TRBV29-1 and TRBJ1-2, with unresolved D. CDR3 length equals 10 residues. Per the germline V gene, CDR1 is SQVTM and CDR2 is ANQGSEA. Trimming removed 4 bases from V and 5 bases from J, with 5 bases in between. The CDR3, as DNA: TGCAGCGTTGGTGGATATGGCTACACCTTC. Residues: CSVGGYGYTF.

V and J are TRBV15 and TRBJ2-3; 7 bases line up with TRBD2. The V gene's germline CDR1 is LNHNV and CDR2 YYDKDF (reference sequence). Trimming cost V 2 bases and J 0 bases; bases outside gene matches: 5. CDR3 length: 16 residues. DNA for the CDR3: TGTGCCACCAGCAGAAGAAGCGGGGCGAGCACAGATACGCAGTATTTT. Translated: CATSRRSGASTDTQYF.

This clonotype was seen a few times. This rearrangement joins TRBV7-3 to TRBJ2-3; no reliable D call. CDR3 length equals 15 residues. Germline V lookup: CDR1 SGHTA, CDR2 FQGTGA. Trimming removed 3 bases at V and 1 base at J, with 11 bases between. The CDR3 here is CASSFLSAGTDTQYF. The CDR3 coding sequence is TGTGCCAGCAGCTTCCTGAGTGCGGGCACAGATACGCAGTATTTT.

The chain couples TRBV20-1 to TRBJ2-7; no reliable D call. Germline V gives CDR1 DFQATT, CDR2 SNEGSKA (reference sequence). CDR3 length: 16 amino acids. Trimming stripped 3 bases from V and 2 bases from J, with 20 bases between. The CDR3 loop is CSASVRAETATYEQYF. In DNA form, the CDR3 reads TGCAGTGCTAGTGTTCGGGCGGAAACAGCAACCTACGAGCAGTACTTC.

Points on this clonotype: A junction end diverges from the germline sequence, so it may reflect a read error. The chain links TRBV29-1 to TRBJ2-3; 7 bases map to TRBD1. CDR1 is SQVTM, CDR2 ANQGSEA, per germline. The CDR3 extends over 14 amino acids. CDR3 in DNA: TGCAGCGCTCCGGGACAGCTCCACACGGATACGCGGTATTTT. Its protein is CSAPGQLHTDTRYF.

The J gene is TRBJ2-2, the V gene TRBV6-5; a weak D match, TRBD2 (5 bases). Germline assignment: CDR1 MNHEY and CDR2 SVGAGI. The CDR3 runs to 15 residues. V lost 5 bases and J lost 4, with 14 bases in between. As DNA, the CDR3 is TGTGCCAGCAGTACCCTCGGGGTATCCACCGGGGAGCTGTTTTTT. The encoded protein is CASSTLGVSTGELFF.

The CDR3 region is CSVVAGDRGDTQYF. In nucleotides, the CDR3 is TGCAGTGTCGTAGCGGGGGATCGTGGAGATACGCAGTATTTT. V is TRBV20-1 and J is TRBJ2-3, with 9 bases fitting TRBD2. The CDR3 runs 14 residues. CDR1 and CDR2 from the germline V gene are DFQATT and SNEGSKA (reference sequence). Unmatched junction bases numbered 10, after V lost 7 bases and J lost 5 bases.

This clonotype was seen a handful of times. The gene calls are TRBV7-2 and TRBJ1-1; D call uncertain. CDR1 and CDR2 (germline): SGHTA, FQGNSA. V gave up 7 bases and J gave up 1 base, with 13 bases separating them. The CDR3 sequence is 14 residues long. In DNA, the CDR3 is TGTGCCAGCACCCCTCCCTATAGGAACACTGAAGCTTTCTTT. This gives the protein CASTPPYRNTEAFF.

The chain has TRBV5-1 and TRBJ1-5; a possible D gene is TRBD1 (6 bases). Trimming stripped 4 bases from V and 0 bases from J, with 14 bases between. CDR3 length equals 16 residues. Germline lookup yields CDR1 SGHRS and CDR2 YFSETQ. The CDR3 DNA sequence: TGCGCCAGCAGCAGGAGACAGGTCCATAGCAATCAGCCCCAGCATTTT. As protein: CASSRRQVHSNQPQHF.

The CDR3 protein is CASSVDPNTGELFF. The CDR3 region has the DNA TGTGCCAGCAGTGTAGACCCGAACACCGGGGAGCTGTTTTTT. V is TRBV6-4 and J is TRBJ2-2; no definite D call. Germline loops: CDR1 MRHNA, CDR2 SNTAGT. The V gene lost 4 bases and the J gene lost 0 bases, with 6 bases spanning the gap. This CDR3 has 14 amino acids.

This clonotype has just a few counts. The CDR3 DNA is TGCGCCAGCAGCTTGTTAGCGGGCTTCGGTGAAGATACGCAGTATTTT. It specifies CASSLLAGFGEDTQYF. This chain uses TRBV5-1 with TRBJ2-3; 7 bases align to TRBD2. The CDR3 covers 16 residues. The germline V gene encodes CDR1 SGHRS and CDR2 YFSETQ. Trimming removed 1 base from V and 5 bases from J; junction bases left unmatched: 10.

This clonotype was counted a few times. The V call is TRBV5-1, the J call TRBJ2-5; 16 nucleotides align to TRBD2. CDR3 length: 21 residues. V trimming: 0 bases; J trimming: 2 bases; junction bases outside the gene matches: 13. Looked up from germline, CDR1 is SGHRS and CDR2 is YFSETQ. In DNA form, the CDR3 reads TGCGCCAGCAGCTTGGCCGCGGTGGGACTAGCGGGGGGGCTGAGGCAAGAGACCCAGTACTTC. Protein product: CASSLAAVGLAGGLRQETQYF.

This sequence joins TRBV12-2 and TRBJ2-7. TRBV12-2 is marked as a pseudogene. This CDR3 has 15 residues. CDR3 loop: CASRLADVAVHEQYF. The CDR3 DNA sequence: TGTGCAAGTCGCTTAGCCGACGTAGCAGTCCACGAGCAGTACTTC.

This clonotype was picked up a small number of times. A much larger clone differs from this one at a single base, so this may be a read error. The chain recombines TRBV14 with TRBJ2-5; D gene unclear. CDR1 SGHDN and CDR2 FVKESK come from the germline V gene. Deletions cut 1 base from V and 5 bases from J, with 5 bases between. The CDR3 has 12 residues. The chain's CDR3 is CASSQGSETQYF. Written as DNA, the CDR3 is TGTGCCAGCAGCCAAGGGAGTGAGACCCAGTACTTC.